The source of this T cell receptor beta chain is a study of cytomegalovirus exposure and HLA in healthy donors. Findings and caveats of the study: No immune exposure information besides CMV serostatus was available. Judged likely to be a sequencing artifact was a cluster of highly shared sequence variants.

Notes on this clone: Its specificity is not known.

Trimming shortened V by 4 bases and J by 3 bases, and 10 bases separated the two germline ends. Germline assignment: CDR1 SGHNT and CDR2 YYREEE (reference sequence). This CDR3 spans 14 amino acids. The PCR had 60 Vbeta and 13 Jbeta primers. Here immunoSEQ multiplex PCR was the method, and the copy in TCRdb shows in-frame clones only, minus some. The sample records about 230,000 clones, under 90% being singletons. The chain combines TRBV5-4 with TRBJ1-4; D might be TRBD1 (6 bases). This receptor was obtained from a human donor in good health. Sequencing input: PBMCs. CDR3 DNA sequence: TGTGCCAGCAGCGTAACAGGGCCTAATGAAAAACTGTTTTTT. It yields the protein CASSVTGPNEKLFF.